The next 9 T cell receptor beta chains were all read from a single sample in a study of glioma-infiltrating T cells after dendritic cell vaccination. Time point in this sample: after dendritic cell vaccination, including at tumor progression/relapse. Only in-frame clones appear in the TCRdb table, and some are missing; sequencing was by immunoSEQ multiplex PCR. The sample lists tens of thousands of clones; about 89% were seen once. The source material was blood, sampled after dendritic cell vaccination. The receptors shown here come from a human donor with glioblastoma.

This chain connects TRBV6-5 to TRBJ1-2; 7 nucleotides match TRBD1. With 2 bases clipped from V and 5 bases from J, the junction kept 5 bases outside the gene matches. The CDR3 covers 14 residues. CDR1 and CDR2 from the germline V gene are MNHEY and SVGAGI. The CDR3 protein is CASSYPGQTYGYTF. The CDR3 DNA reads TGTGCCAGCAGTTACCCGGGACAGACGTATGGCTACACCTTC.

The gene calls are TRBV2 and TRBJ1-6; possible D gene TRBD1, 5 bases. Between the trimmed V and J ends, which lost 3 bases and 7 bases, there was a span of 10 bases. CDR3 length: 14 amino acids. The germline CDR1 and CDR2 sequences are SNHLY and FYNNEI. CDR3 region: CASSDRGSNSPLHF. The CDR3, as DNA: TGTGCCAGCAGTGATAGGGGATCAAATTCACCCCTCCACTTT.

The chain has TRBV5-5 and TRBJ2-7; tentative D call: TRBD2 (5 bases). Trimming left V 4 bases short and J 2 bases short, with 19 bases between. The length of the CDR3 is 16 residues. Germline V gives CDR1 SGHKS, CDR2 YYEKEE (reference sequence). The CDR3 nucleotides are TGTGCCAGCAGCCAAGATTCCCGGGGATTCGCCTACGAGCAGTACTTC. The encoded protein is CASSQDSRGFAYEQYF.

This sequence joins TRBV10-3 and TRBJ2-2, with D possibly TRBD1 on 7 matching bases. V shed 4 bases and J shed 2 bases, with 17 bases lying between them. The germline gives CDR1 ENHRY, CDR2 SYGVKD. CDR3 length: 17 amino acids. CDR3 bases: TGTGCCATCAGTGGTGGAGGGGGCGGCCCTAACACCGGGGAGCTGTTTTTT. Protein product: CAISGGGGGPNTGELFF.

The chain recombines TRBV5-8 with TRBJ2-4; D gene unclear. The CDR3 has 13 amino acids. The germline V gene has CDR1 SGHTS and CDR2 YDEGEE. Between the trimmed V and J ends, which lost 0 bases and 4 bases, there was a span of 5 bases. CDR3 sequence: CASSLGAKNIQYF. The CDR3 DNA is TGTGCCAGCAGCTTGGGGGCAAAAAACATTCAGTACTTC.

This rearrangement joins TRBV6-1 to TRBJ2-7; TRBD1 agrees at 8 bases. The junction had 10 bases not matched to a gene; V was cut back by 6 bases and J by 6 bases. CDR1 and CDR2 from the germline V gene are MNHNS and SASEGT. This CDR3 comprises 14 residues. The CDR3 reads CASSTRQGHGEQYF. CDR3 nucleotide sequence: TGTGCCAGCAGCACCCGACAGGGGCACGGCGAGCAGTACTTC.

CDR3 nucleotide sequence: TGTGCCAGCAGGCGGGAAGACACCGGGGAGCTGTTTTTT. It yields the protein CASRREDTGELFF. The chain employs TRBV2 and TRBJ2-2; a weak D match, TRBD2 (6 bases). Germline values: CDR1 SNHLY, CDR2 FYNNEI. The CDR3 contains 13 residues. The ends were cut back, 6 bases at V and 3 bases at J, with 8 bases in the middle.

The chain carries TRBV30 and TRBJ2-2, with D unresolved. The V gene lost 2 bases and the J gene lost 4 bases, with 8 bases spanning the gap. The CDR3 contains 13 residues. Germline assignment: CDR1 GTSNPN and CDR2 SVGIG (reference sequence). DNA for the CDR3: TGTGCCTGGAGTCCTTTGGCCACCGGGGAGCTGTTTTTT. The encoded protein is CAWSPLATGELFF.

The V call is TRBV19, the J call TRBJ2-1; 7 nucleotides agree with TRBD1. The trim removed 5 bases at V and 4 bases at J, leaving 2 bases unmatched. There are 13 residues in the CDR3. Per germline, CDR1 LNHDA and CDR2 SQIVND (reference sequence). In DNA, the CDR3 is TGTGCCAGTAGTCGACAGGGTTACAATGAGCAGTTCTTC. It yields the protein CASSRQGYNEQFF. Drawing the rest from reference TRBV19 and TRBJ2-1, the complete variable domain is DGGITQSPKYLFRKEGQNVTLSCEQNLNHDAMYWYRQDPGQGLRLIYYSQIVNDFQKGDIAEGYSVSREKKESFPLTVTSAQKNPTAFYLCASSRQGYNEQFFGPGTRLTVL.